The clone carrying this T cell receptor (beta chain) was counted a few times. The target antigen is unknown. The data derive from a study of blood T cells in healthy people across ages. Combining a sample-barcoded 5' primer with a J-beta primer mix, a second PCR ran for roughly 6 to 12 cycles. TCRdb reanalysed the 5' RACE reads using MiXCR and keeps one entry per CDR3 protein. The sample holds 730,000 or so distinct CDR3 sequences, around 41% seen once. Overall study findings and caveats: The fall in TCR beta diversity per million T cells was roughly linear with age.

Germline assignment: CDR1 MNHEY and CDR2 SVGEGT. Trimming took 6 bases from V and 0 from J; bases not matched to a gene: 8. This CDR3 region has 15 residues. The sequenced sample was blood. This rearrangement joins TRBV6-2 or TRBV6-3 to TRBJ2-7; 7 nucleotides match TRBD1. The TCR sequence derives from a man older than 75 in good health. CDR3 protein: CASSLPGQSSYEQYF. The CDR3 DNA is TGTGCCAGCAGCTTACCGGGACAGAGCTCCTACGAGCAGTACTTC.